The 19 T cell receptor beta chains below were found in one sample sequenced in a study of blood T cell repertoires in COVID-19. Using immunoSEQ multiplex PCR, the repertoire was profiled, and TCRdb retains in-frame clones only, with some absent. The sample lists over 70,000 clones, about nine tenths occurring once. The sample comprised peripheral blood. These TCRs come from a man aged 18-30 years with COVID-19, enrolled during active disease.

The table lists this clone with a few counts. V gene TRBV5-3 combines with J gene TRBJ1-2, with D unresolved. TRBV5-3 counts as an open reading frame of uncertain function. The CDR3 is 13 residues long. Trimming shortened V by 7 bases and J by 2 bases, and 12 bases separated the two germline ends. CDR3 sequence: CARGRMRNYGYTF. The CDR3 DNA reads TGTGCCAGAGGAAGGATGAGGAACTATGGCTACACCTTC.

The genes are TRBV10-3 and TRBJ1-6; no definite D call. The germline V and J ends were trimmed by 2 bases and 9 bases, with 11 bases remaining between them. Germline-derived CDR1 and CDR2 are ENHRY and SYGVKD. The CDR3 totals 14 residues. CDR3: CAISEVDYRSPLHF. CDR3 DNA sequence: TGTGCCATCAGTGAGGTAGATTATCGTTCACCCCTCCACTTT.

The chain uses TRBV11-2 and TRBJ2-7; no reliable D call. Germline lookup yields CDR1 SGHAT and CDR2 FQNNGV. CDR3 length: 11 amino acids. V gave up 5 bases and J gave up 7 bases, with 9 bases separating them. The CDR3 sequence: CASSQIQEQYF. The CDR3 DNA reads TGTGCCAGCAGCCAGATACAGGAGCAGTACTTC.

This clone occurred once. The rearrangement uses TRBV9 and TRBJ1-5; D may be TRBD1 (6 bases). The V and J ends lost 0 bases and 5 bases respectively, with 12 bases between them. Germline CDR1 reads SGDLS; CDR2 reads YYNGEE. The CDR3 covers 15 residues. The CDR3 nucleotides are TGTGCCAGCAGCGTAGGAACAGGGTCAGATCAGCCCCAGCATTTT. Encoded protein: CASSVGTGSDQPQHF.

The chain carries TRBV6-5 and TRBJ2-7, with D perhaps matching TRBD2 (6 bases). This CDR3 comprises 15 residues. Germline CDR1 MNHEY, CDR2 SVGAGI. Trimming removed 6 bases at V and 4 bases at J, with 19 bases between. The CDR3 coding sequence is TGTGCCAGCAGCAACACCCGGGACTCCCTGTACGAGCAGTACTTC. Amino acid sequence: CASSNTRDSLYEQYF.

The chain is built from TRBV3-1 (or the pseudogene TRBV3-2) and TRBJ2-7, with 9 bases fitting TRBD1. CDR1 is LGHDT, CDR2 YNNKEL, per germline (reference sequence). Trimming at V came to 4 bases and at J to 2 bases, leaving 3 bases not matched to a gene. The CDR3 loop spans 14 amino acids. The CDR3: CASSPRTGAYEQYF. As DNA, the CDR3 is TGTGCCAGCAGCCCTAGGACAGGGGCCTACGAGCAGTACTTC.

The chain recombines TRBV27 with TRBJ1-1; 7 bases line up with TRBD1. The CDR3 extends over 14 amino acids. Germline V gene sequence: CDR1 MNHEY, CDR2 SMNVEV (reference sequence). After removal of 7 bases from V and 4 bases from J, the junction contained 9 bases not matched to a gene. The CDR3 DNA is TGTGCCAGCACTAAGACAGGGCGGGTCACTGAAGCTTTCTTT. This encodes CASTKTGRVTEAFF.

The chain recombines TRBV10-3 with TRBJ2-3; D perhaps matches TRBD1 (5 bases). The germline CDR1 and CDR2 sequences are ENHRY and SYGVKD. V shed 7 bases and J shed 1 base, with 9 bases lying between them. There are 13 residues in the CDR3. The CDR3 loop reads CAITGQGTDTQYF. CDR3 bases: TGTGCCATCACAGGGCAGGGCACAGATACGCAGTATTTT.

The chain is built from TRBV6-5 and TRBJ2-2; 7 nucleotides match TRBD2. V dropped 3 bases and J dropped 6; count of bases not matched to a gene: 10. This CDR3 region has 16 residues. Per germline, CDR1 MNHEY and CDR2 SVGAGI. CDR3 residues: CASSYLGRSNAGELFF. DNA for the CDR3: TGTGCCAGCAGTTATCTCGGGAGGTCCAACGCCGGGGAGCTGTTTTTT.

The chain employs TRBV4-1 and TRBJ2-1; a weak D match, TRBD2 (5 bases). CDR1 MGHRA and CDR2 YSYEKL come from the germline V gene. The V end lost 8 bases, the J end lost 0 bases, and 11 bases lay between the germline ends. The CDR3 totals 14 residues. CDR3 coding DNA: TGCGCCAGCCTAGGTGGGAGCTCCTACAATGAGCAGTTCTTC. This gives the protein CASLGGSSYNEQFF.

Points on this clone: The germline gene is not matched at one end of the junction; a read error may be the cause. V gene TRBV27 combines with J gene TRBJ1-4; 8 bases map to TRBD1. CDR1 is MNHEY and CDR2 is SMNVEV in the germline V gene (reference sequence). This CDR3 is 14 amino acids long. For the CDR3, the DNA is TGTGCCAGCAGTCCAGGACAGGGTAATGAAAAACTGCTTTTT. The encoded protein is CASSPGQGNEKLLF.

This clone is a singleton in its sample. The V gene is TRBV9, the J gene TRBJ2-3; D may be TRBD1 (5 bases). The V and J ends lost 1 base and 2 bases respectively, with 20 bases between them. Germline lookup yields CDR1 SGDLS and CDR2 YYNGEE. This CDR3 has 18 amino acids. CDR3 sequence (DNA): TGTGCCAGCAGCGTACGCCCCTTCGGTACAGGACCCACAGATACGCAGTATTTT. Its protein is CASSVRPFGTGPTDTQYF.

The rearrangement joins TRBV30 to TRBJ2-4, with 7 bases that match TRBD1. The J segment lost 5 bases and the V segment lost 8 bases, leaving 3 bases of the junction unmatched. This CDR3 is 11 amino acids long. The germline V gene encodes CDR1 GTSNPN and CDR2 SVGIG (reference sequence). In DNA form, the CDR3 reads TGTGCCGGCGGACAGGAAAACATTCAGTACTTC. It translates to CAGGQENIQYF. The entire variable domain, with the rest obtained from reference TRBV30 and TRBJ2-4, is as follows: SQTIHQWPATLVQPVGSPLSLECTVEGTSNPNLYWYRQAAGRGLQLLFYSVGIGQISSEVPQNLSASRPQDRQFILSSKKLLLSDSGFYLCAGGQENIQYFGAGTRLSVL.

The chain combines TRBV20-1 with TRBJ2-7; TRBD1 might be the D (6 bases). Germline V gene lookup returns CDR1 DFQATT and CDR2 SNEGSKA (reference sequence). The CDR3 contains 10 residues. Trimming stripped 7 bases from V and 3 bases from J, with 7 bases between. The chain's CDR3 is CSVQGYEQYF. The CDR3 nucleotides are TGCAGTGTACAGGGCTACGAGCAGTACTTC.

CDR3 sequence (DNA): TGTGCCAGCAGTTTAGCGGGACGGCCCAGCGACGAGCAGTACTTC. Translation: CASSLAGRPSDEQYF. This chain joins TRBV27 and TRBJ2-7; weak D call: TRBD2 (6 bases). Per the germline V gene, CDR1 is MNHEY and CDR2 is SMNVEV (reference sequence). This CDR3 is built from 15 residues. V dropped 2 bases and J dropped 5 bases, with 16 bases sitting between them.

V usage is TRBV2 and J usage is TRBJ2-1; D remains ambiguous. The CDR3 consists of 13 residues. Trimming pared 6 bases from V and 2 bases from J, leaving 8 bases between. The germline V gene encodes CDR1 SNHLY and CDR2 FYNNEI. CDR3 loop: CASRLLTYNEQFF. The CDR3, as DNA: TGTGCCAGCAGACTTCTAACCTACAATGAGCAGTTCTTC.

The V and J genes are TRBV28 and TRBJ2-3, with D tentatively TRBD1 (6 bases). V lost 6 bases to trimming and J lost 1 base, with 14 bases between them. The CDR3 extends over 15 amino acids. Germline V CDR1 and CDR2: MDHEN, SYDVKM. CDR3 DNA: TGTGCCAGCAGACATACAGGGACCCGCACAGATACGCAGTATTTT. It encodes CASRHTGTRTDTQYF.

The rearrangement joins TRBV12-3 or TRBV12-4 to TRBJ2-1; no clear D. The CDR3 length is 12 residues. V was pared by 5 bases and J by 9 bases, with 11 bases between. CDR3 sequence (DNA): TGTGCCAGCAGTCCCACGTTTAGTGAGCAGTTCTTC. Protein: CASSPTFSEQFF.

CDR3 bases: TGTGCCAGCAGTCCCCCAGGACAGGATACTAACTATGGCTACACCTTC. This codes for CASSPPGQDTNYGYTF. The rearrangement uses TRBV28 and TRBJ1-2; TRBD1 matches at 7 bases. V lost 5 bases, J lost 0 bases, and 9 bases stayed unmatched. Germline V gene lookup returns CDR1 MDHEN and CDR2 SYDVKM. This CDR3 has 16 residues.